Sequencing of this TCR beta chain was carried out in a study of blood T cell repertoires in COVID-19. The CDR3 is 16 amino acids. CDR1 is MNHEY and CDR2 is SVGEGT in the germline V gene. The ends were cut back, 4 bases at V and 3 bases at J, with 13 bases in the middle. The table came from immunoSEQ multiplex PCR; TCRdb's copy has only in-frame clones and leaves some out. The sample consists of around 100,000 clones, roughly 84% of them appearing once. The chain joins TRBV6-2 or TRBV6-3 to TRBJ1-6; tentatively, D is TRBD1 (5 bases). This sequence was found in a woman over 75 with acute or convalescent COVID-19. The sequenced sample was peripheral blood. The chain's CDR3 is CASSFPTDIYNSPLHF. The CDR3 nucleotides read TGTGCCAGCAGTTTTCCGACAGATATCTATAATTCACCCCTCCACTTT.